This T cell receptor (beta chain) came from a study of CD8 T cells in Susac syndrome. Random hexamers were used to reverse transcribe an amount of about 0.45 to 1 ug RNA. Using its own MiXCR run on the immunoSEQ multiplex PCR reads, TCRdb lists one record per CDR3 protein. The data hold about 150,000 distinct CDR3 sequences, with about 95% observed a single time. V was trimmed by 10 bases and J by 1 base, leaving 14 bases between them. The CDR3 totals 14 residues. Germline loops: CDR1 MDHEN, CDR2 SYDVKM. The sample comprised CD4+ T cells from PBMCs. The rearrangement uses TRBV28 and TRBJ1-5; a possible D gene is TRBD1 (5 bases). The receptor was derived from a human donor with multiple sclerosis. CDR3 protein: CATQGLSSNQPQHF. The CDR3 nucleotides are TGTGCCACCCAGGGTTTATCGAGCAATCAGCCCCAGCATTTT.